This T cell receptor (beta chain) was found in a study of blood T cell repertoires in COVID-19 (dated by TCRdb to about 2020). In the study overall: Collaborator samples came from the United States, Italy and Spain and covered acute and convalescent phases of COVID-19. The samples were drawn from two sources: the first 160 participants of the ongoing ImmuneRACE study, and over 1,000 subjects contributed by 6 global collaborators. Subjects who had been exposed to COVID-19, were actively infected with it, or had recovered from it provided the deeply sampled blood TCRbeta repertoires that made up the dataset. A de-identified subject ID, COVID-19 status, age in years and sex were almost always included in the sample metadata. The repertoires were released in a freely available public database intended as a resource for research on the immune response to SARS-CoV-2. The material from the prospective study consisted of cDNA or gDNA derived from T cells, B-cell-depleted T cells, or PBMCs. Where available, HLA class I and class II types were taken from metadata supplied by the sample provider and were not determined by assay-based typing. Paper-wide results and their limitations: The quantity of clinical and demographic metadata differed by source and by participant and was supplied without curation.

Including cysteine and phenylalanine, the CDR3 has 18 amino acids. Only the CDR3 part of the read is kept: 54 bases, read in frame from the first base. TCRbeta CDR3 regions were amplified from genomic DNA using the immunoSEQ Assay, a bias-controlled multiplex PCR. Under the source paper's analysis protocol: Within the assay, amplification of reference gene primers was used to estimate how many nucleated cells each sample contained. Sequence reads were collapsed and filtered to measure the absolute abundance of every unique TCRbeta CDR3 rearrangement. For each sample, productive Simpson clonality was calculated as the square root of Simpson's diversity index across productive rearrangements. The clones in this table, taken by TCRdb from immuneACCESS, are in-frame only. Not every clone is retained; where verified, under half of the shortfall comes from an unresolved V gene, and the cause of the rest is unknown. V and J calls and clone size are as listed in that table; D and trimming were resolved from the DNA. The sample has 200,000 to 250,000 clones on record, 75% to 85% of them singletons. Around 4% of the sample is in the top ten clones.

Participants in the prospective study were enrolled through a virtual design, were aged roughly 18 to 100 years, and lived in fewer than 30 United States geographic areas. To assign participants to cohorts, the prospective study relied on clinical history that participants themselves reported in a screening survey and a study questionnaire. In the prospective study, whole blood, serum and a nasopharyngeal or oropharyngeal swab were collected from each participant by mobile phlebotomists. Over a roughly 2-month period, participants in the prospective study had the option of providing additional blood draws and questionnaires. Blood samples from the prospective study were shipped frozen or at room temperature prior to DNA extraction. With respect to this clone: Its recognized antigen is unknown. Base qualities are not recorded, but no much larger clone differs from it by a single base.

This receptor chain uses TRBV21-1 and TRBJ2-1; the DNA was not used to check the table's D call, TRBD2. TRBV21-1 is a recognized pseudogene. Sequences were obtained from PBMCs or T cells enriched from blood (not recorded which). This receptor was identified in a man under 40 with acute COVID-19. The DNA sequence reads TGTGCCAGCAGCAAAAGGGGAACAAGCGGGGCACCGGGCAATGAGCAGTTCTTC. It translates to CASSKRGTSGAPGNEQFF.